The TCR beta chain under discussion was sequenced for a study of blood T cell repertoires in COVID-19. For the study at large: Sites across the United States, Italy and Spain contributed samples from acute and convalescent COVID-19.

This CDR3 is 16 amino acids long. Per germline, CDR1 SNHLY and CDR2 FYNNEI. The V and J ends lost 6 bases and 1 base respectively, with 18 bases between them. Authors' data handling: Amplifying reference gene primers gave estimates of nucleated cell counts. Sequencing used immunoSEQ multiplex PCR; TCRdb keeps in-frame clones, though not all of them. The V and J calls and clone size come from that table; D and trimming were worked out from the DNA. The sample shows about 140,000 clones, about 85% of them seen only once. Those who participated ranged in age from roughly 18 to 89 years and resided in approximately 23 US areas.

This sequence joins TRBV2 and TRBJ1-2, with a weak D call TRBD1 (6 bases). The receptor's source is a woman aged 40 to 49 who had recovered from COVID-19. Material: PBMCs or T cells enriched from blood (not recorded which). This CDR3 is CASSGEGGERNYGYTF. The CDR3, as DNA: TGTGCCAGCAGCGGGGAGGGGGGCGAGCGTAACTATGGCTACACCTTC.